These 11 T cell receptor beta chains originate from one sample sequenced in a study of radiotherapy plus CTLA-4 blockade in lung cancer. Using immunoSEQ multiplex PCR, the repertoire was profiled, and TCRdb retains in-frame clones only, with some absent. The data contain about 41,000 clones, approximately 76% of them seen just once; the ten biggest clones take up around 8.3%. Specimen: peripheral blood, collected from a patient treated with radiotherapy plus ipilimumab. The origin of the receptors is a human donor with non-small cell lung cancer who had stable disease on radiotherapy plus ipilimumab.

This chain links TRBV18 with TRBJ1-1; D is perhaps TRBD1 (6 bases). The CDR3 has 13 residues. CDR1 and CDR2 from the germline V gene are KGHSH and LQKENI. The V end lost 1 base, the J end lost 7 bases, and 10 bases lay between the germline ends. CDR3 nucleotide sequence: TGTGCCAGCTCACCACGGGGGGGGCTTGAAGCTTTCTTT. Amino acid sequence: CASSPRGGLEAFF.

This chain uses TRBV5-1 with TRBJ2-2; tentatively, D is TRBD2 (5 bases). V was trimmed by 4 bases and J by 8 bases, leaving 12 bases between them. The germline V gene encodes CDR1 SGHRS and CDR2 YFSETQ. CDR3 length equals 13 residues. This CDR3 is CASSLRERGELFF. Here the CDR3 DNA reads TGCGCCAGCAGCCTGAGGGAGCGGGGGGAGCTGTTTTTT.

This clone turned up a few times. This sequence joins TRBV7-6 and TRBJ2-6, with unresolved D. Germline V gene sequence: CDR1 SGHVS, CDR2 FNYEAQ. The CDR3 runs to 17 residues. V was pared by 4 bases and J by 0 bases, with 13 bases between. The CDR3 loop reads CASSSLSQLSGANVLTF. In nucleotides, the CDR3 is TGTGCCAGCAGCTCACTGAGCCAGCTCTCTGGGGCCAACGTCCTGACTTTC.

In its sample, this clone was seen a few times. J is TRBJ2-1 and V is TRBV6-4; the match to TRBD1 covers 11 bases. The trim removed 5 bases at V and 9 bases at J, leaving 3 bases unmatched. The CDR3 spans 13 residues. Germline loops: CDR1 MRHNA, CDR2 SNTAGT. The chain's CDR3 is CASSRDRGSEQFF. The DNA of the CDR3 is TGTGCCAGCAGTAGGGACAGGGGGTCTGAGCAGTTCTTC.

This chain connects TRBV5-4 to TRBJ1-2; TRBD1 matches at 7 bases. The ends lost 3 bases at V and 4 bases at J; junction bases unmatched: 15. CDR1 is SGHNT and CDR2 is YYREEE in the germline V gene (reference sequence). The CDR3 is 17 amino acids. DNA for the CDR3: TGTGCCAGCAGCTCCATCGCCCGACAGGGATTGAGCTATGGCTACACCTTC. Amino acids: CASSSIARQGLSYGYTF.

V and J are TRBV9 and TRBJ1-2; 7 bases line up with TRBD1. The CDR3 extends over 19 amino acids. Germline CDR1 is SGDLS and CDR2 is YYNGEE. V dropped 4 bases and J dropped 0; count of bases not matched to a gene: 18. In DNA, the CDR3 is TGTGCCAGCAGCCCGGACAGGTTCGGGTCTGCGGGGACTAACTATGGCTACACCTTC. Its translation is CASSPDRFGSAGTNYGYTF.

This clone was seen a handful of times. J is TRBJ1-1 and V is TRBV5-4; TRBD1 agrees at 10 bases. CDR1 is SGHNT and CDR2 is YYREEE in the germline V gene (reference sequence). Trimming took 4 bases from V and 0 from J; bases not matched to a gene: 9. There are 17 residues in the CDR3. In DNA form, the CDR3 reads TGTGCCAGCAGCCGCTCCGGGACAGGGGTTATGAACACTGAAGCTTTCTTT. Encoded protein: CASSRSGTGVMNTEAFF.

This clone was seen only a few times. The V call is TRBV6-1, the J call TRBJ2-6; D is uncertain. Per germline, CDR1 MNHNS and CDR2 SASEGT. The CDR3 contains 15 residues. The V end was cut by 2 bases, the J end by 0 bases, with 5 bases between. The DNA of the CDR3 is TGTGCCAGCAGTGAAACCGGCTCTGGGGCCAACGTCCTGACTTTC. Protein product: CASSETGSGANVLTF.

This clone has more than one count but fewer than ten. The chain has TRBV6-6 and TRBJ1-6, with TRBD1 as a possible D gene (6 bases). Germline V lookup: CDR1 MNHNY, CDR2 SVGAGI (reference sequence). The V end lost 2 bases, the J end lost 7 bases, and 9 bases lay between the germline ends. This CDR3 contains 14 residues. CDR3 sequence (DNA): TGTGCCAGCAGTTACCGGACAGAAAATTCACCCCTCCACTTT. This translates into CASSYRTENSPLHF.

Of note for this clone: One end of the junction does not line up with germline, which may come from a read error. The chain combines TRBV4-3 with TRBJ2-4; TRBD1 agrees at 8 bases. The germline V gene has CDR1 LGHNA and CDR2 YSLEER. The length of the CDR3 is 13 residues. The DNA of the CDR3 is TGCGCCAGCAGCGAAGACAGGGGAAACATTCAGTACTTC. Encoded protein: CASSEDRGNIQYF.

The chain recombines TRBV5-6 with TRBJ2-7; D may be TRBD1 or TRBD2 (6 bases each). This CDR3 has 13 amino acids. CDR1 SGHDT and CDR2 YYEEEE come from the germline V gene. V lost 0 bases and J 7 bases, leaving 11 bases between the germline ends. CDR3 coding DNA: TGTGCCAGCAGCTTGGGACAGGCGGGAGAGCAGTACGTC. Its protein product is CASSLGQAGEQYV.